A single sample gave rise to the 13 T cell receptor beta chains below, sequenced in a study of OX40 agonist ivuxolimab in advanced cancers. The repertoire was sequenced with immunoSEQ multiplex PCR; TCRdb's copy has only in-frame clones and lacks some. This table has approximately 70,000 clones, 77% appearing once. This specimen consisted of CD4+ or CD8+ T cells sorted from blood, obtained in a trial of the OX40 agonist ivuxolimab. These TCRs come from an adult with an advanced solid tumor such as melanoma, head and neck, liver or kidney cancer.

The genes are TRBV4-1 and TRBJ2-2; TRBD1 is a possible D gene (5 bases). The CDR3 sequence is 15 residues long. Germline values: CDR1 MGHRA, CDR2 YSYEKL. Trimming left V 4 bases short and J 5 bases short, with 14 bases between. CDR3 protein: CASSPGSLGTGELFF. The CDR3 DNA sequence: TGCGCCAGCAGCCCAGGGTCTCTTGGGACCGGGGAGCTGTTTTTT.

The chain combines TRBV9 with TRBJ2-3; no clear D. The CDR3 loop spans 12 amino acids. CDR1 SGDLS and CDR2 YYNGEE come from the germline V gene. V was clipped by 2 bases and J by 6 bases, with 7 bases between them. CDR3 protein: CASSVSGDTQYF. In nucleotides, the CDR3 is TGTGCCAGCAGCGTTAGTGGGGATACGCAGTATTTT.

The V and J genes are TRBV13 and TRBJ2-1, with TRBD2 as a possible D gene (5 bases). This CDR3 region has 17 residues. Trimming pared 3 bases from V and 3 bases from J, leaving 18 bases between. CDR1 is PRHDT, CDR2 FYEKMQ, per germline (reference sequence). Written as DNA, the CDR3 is TGTGCCAGCAGCTTGTTGAAGGCGACGGGAAACTACAATGAGCAGTTCTTC. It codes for CASSLLKATGNYNEQFF.

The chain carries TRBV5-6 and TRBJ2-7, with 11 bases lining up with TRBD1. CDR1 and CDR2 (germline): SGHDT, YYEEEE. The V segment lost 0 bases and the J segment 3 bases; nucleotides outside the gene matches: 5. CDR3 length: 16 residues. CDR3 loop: CASSLGTGGGSYEQYF. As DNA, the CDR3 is TGTGCCAGCAGCTTGGGGACAGGGGGCGGAAGCTACGAGCAGTACTTC.

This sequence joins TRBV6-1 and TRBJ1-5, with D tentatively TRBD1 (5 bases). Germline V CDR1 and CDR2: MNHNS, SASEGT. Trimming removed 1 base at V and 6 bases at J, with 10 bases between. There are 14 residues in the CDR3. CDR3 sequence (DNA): TGTGCCAGCAGTGAAGGGGGCGGGGGTCAGCCCCAGCATTTT. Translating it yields CASSEGGGGQPQHF.

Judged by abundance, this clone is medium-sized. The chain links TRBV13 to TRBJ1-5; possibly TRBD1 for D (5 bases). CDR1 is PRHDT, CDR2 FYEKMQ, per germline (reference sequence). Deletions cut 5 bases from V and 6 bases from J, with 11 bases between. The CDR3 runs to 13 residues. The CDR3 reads CASSPPGGQPQHF. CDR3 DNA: TGTGCCAGCAGCCCGCCGGGGGGTCAGCCCCAGCATTTT. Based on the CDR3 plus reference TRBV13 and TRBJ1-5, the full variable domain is AAGVIQSPRHLIKEKRETATLKCYPIPRHDTVYWYQQGPGQDPQFLISFYEKMQSDKGSIPDRFSAQQFSDYHSELNMSSLELGDSALYFCASSPPGGQPQHFGDGTRLSIL.

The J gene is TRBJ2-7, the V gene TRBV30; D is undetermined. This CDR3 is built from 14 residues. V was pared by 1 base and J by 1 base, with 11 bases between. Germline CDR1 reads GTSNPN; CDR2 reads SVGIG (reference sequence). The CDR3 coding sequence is TGTGCCTGGAGTGGGCCGTACGCATCCTACGAGCAGTACTTC. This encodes CAWSGPYASYEQYF.

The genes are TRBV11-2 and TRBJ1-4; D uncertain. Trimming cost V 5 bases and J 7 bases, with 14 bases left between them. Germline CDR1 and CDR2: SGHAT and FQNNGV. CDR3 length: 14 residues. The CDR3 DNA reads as TGTGCCAGCAGCCGGACCCGCGGTTCTGAAAAACTGTTTTTT. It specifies CASSRTRGSEKLFF.

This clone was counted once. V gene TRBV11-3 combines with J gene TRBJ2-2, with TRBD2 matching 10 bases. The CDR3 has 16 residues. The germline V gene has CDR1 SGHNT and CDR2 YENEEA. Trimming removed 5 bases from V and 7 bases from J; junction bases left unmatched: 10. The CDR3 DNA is TGTGCCAGCAGCCTCGGGACTAGCGTTTTTGACGGGGAGCTGTTTTTT. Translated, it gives CASSLGTSVFDGELFF.

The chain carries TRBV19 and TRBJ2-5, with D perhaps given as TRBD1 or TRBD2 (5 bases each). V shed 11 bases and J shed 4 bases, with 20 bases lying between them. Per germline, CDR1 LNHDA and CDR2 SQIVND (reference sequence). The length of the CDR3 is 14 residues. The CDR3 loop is CASGLAIKGETQYF. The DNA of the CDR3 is TGTGCCTCGGGGCTAGCAATAAAAGGAGAGACCCAGTACTTC.

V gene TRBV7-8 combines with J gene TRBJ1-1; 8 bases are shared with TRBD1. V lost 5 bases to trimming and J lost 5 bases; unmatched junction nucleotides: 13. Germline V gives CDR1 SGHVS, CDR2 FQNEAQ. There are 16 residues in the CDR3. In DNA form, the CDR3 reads TGTGCCAGCAGCCGAGGAACAGGGACAGGAAAAACTGAAGCTTTCTTT. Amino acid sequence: CASSRGTGTGKTEAFF. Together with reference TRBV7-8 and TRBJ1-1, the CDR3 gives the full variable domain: GAGVSQSPRYKVAKRGQDVALRCDPISGHVSLFWYQQALGQGPEFLTYFQNEAQLDKSGLPSDRFFAERPEGSVSTLKIQRTQQEDSAVYLCASSRGTGTGKTEAFFGQGTRLTVV.

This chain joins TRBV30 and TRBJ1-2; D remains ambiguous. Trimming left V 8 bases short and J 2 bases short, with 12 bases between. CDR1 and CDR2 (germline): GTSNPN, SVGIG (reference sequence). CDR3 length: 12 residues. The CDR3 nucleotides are TGTGCCGGGGTCGGGGTAAACTATGGCTACACCTTC. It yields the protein CAGVGVNYGYTF.

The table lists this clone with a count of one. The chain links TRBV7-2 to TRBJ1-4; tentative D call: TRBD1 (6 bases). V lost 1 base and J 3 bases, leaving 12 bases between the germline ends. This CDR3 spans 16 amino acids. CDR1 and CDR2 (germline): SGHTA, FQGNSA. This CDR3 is CASSLGGQGSNEKLFF. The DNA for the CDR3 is TGTGCCAGCAGCTTAGGGGGACAAGGCTCTAATGAAAAACTGTTTTTT.